This T cell receptor beta chain was recorded in a study of regulatory dendritic cells for organ transplantation. CDR3 size: 17 residues. The V and J ends lost 0 bases and 4 bases respectively, with 17 bases between them. CDR1 is MGHRA and CDR2 is YSYEKL in the germline V gene. Findings and limits, study-wide: The most alloreactive TCR clonotypes were found in resting memory CD8+ cells.

Allogeneic regulatory or mature dendritic cells were co-cultured for 5 days with CFSE-labeled sorted T cells at 1:10. In regard to this clone: Its antigen is not known.

Using immunoSEQ multiplex PCR, the repertoire was profiled, and TCRdb retains in-frame clones only, with some absent. The data contain over 20,000 clones, 80% to 90% of them singletons. This TCR was recovered from a human donor in good health. This chain connects TRBV4-1 to TRBJ2-3; a weak D match, TRBD1 (7 bases). The sample taken for sequencing was naive CD4+ T cells from blood cultured with regulatory dendritic cells. Subset meaning: CD45RA+ naive T cells. CDR3 residues: CASSQEYRQGGPDTQYF. CDR3 sequence (DNA): TGCGCCAGCAGCCAAGAGTACCGGCAGGGGGGCCCAGATACGCAGTATTTT.